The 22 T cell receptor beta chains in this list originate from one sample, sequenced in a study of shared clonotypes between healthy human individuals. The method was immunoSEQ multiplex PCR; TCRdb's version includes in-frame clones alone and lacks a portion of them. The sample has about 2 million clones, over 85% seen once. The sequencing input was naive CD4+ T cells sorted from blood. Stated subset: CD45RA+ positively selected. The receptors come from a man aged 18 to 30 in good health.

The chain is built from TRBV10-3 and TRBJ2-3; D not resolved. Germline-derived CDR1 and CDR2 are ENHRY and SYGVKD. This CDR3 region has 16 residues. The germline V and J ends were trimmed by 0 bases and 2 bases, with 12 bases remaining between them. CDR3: CAISESVVQNTDTQYF. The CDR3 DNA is TGTGCCATCAGTGAGTCGGTGGTTCAGAACACAGATACGCAGTATTTT.

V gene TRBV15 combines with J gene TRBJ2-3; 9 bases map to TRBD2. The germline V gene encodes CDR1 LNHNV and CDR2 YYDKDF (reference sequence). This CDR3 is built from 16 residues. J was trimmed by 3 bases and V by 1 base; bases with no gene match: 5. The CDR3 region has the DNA TGTGCCACCAGCAGAGGGGCTAGCGGGATAACAGATACGCAGTATTTT. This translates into CATSRGASGITDTQYF.

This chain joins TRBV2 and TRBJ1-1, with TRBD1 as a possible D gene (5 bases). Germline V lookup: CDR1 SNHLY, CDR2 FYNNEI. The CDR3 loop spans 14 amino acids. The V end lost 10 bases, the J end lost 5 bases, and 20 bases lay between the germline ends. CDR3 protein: CATTQGWTGTEAFF. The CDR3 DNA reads TGTGCCACCACGCAGGGATGGACGGGGACTGAAGCTTTCTTT.

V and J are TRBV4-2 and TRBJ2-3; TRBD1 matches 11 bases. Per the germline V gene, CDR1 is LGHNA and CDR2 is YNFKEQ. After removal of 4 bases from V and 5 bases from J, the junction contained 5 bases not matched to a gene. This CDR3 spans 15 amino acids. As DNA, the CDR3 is TGTGCCAGCAGCCCGGGGGGACAGGGGGGAGATACGCAGTATTTT. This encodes CASSPGGQGGDTQYF.

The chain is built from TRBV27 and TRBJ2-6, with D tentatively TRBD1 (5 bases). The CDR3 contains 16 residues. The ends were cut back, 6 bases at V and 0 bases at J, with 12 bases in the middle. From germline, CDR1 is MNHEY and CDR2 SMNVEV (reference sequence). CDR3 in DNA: TGTGCCAGCAGAAAACAAGGGGACTCTGGGGCCAACGTCCTGACTTTC. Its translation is CASRKQGDSGANVLTF.

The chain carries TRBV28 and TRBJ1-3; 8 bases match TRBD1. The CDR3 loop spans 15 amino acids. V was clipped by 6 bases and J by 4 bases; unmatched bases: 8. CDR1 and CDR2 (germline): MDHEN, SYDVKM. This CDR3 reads CASRPQGARGNTIYF. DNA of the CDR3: TGTGCCAGCAGGCCCCAGGGGGCGCGGGGAAACACCATATATTTT.

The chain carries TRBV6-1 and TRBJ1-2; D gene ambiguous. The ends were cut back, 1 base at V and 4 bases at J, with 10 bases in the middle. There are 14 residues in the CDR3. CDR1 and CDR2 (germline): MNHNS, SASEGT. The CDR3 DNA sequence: TGTGCCAGCAGTGAAGGGGGTCTAGTCTATGGCTACACCTTC. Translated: CASSEGGLVYGYTF.

The CDR3 nucleotides are TGCGCCAGCAGGGTCACTAGCGCTAGCTCCTACGAGCAGTACTTC. Amino acids: CASRVTSASSYEQYF. The chain recombines TRBV10-2 with TRBJ2-7; 7 bases are a match to TRBD2. Germline CDR1 and CDR2: WSHSY and SAAADI. The CDR3 sequence is 15 residues long. Trimming took 6 bases from V and 0 from J; bases not matched to a gene: 8.

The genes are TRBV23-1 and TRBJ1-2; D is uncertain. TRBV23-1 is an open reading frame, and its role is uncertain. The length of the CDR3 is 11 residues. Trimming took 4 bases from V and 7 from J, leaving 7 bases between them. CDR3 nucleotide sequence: TGCGCCAGCAGTCGAGTAGTTGGCTACACCTTC. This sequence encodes CASSRVVGYTF.

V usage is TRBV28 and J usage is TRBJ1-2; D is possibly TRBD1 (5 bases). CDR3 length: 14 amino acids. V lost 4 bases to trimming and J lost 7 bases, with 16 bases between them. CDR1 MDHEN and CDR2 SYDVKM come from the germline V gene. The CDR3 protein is CASSSGFEVAGYTF. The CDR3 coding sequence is TGTGCCAGCAGTTCAGGGTTTGAGGTCGCTGGCTACACCTTC.

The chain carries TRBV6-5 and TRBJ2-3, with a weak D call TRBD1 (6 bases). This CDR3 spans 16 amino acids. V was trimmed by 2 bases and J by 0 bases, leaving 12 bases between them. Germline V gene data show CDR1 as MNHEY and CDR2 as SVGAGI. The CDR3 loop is CASSYDRTISTDTQYF. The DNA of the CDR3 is TGTGCCAGCAGTTACGACAGGACAATTAGCACAGATACGCAGTATTTT.

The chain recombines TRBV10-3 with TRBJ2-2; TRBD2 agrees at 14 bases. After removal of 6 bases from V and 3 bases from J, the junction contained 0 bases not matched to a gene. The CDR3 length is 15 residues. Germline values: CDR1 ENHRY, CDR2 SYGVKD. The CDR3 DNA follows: TGTGCCATCAGGGGACTAGCGGGAGACACCGGGGAGCTGTTTTTT. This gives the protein CAIRGLAGDTGELFF.

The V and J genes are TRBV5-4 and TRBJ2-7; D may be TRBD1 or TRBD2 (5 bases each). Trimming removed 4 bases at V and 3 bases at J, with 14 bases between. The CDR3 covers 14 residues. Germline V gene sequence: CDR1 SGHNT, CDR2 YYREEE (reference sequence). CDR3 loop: CASSPEGRVYEQYF. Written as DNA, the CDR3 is TGTGCCAGCAGCCCAGAGGGGCGAGTCTACGAGCAGTACTTC.

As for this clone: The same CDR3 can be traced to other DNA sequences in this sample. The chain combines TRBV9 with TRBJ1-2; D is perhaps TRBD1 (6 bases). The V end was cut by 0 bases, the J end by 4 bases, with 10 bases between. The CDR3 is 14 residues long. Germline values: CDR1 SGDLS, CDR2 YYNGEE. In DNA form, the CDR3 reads TGTGCCAGCAGCGTAGATGGGGGCCTCTATGGCTACACCTTC. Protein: CASSVDGGLYGYTF.

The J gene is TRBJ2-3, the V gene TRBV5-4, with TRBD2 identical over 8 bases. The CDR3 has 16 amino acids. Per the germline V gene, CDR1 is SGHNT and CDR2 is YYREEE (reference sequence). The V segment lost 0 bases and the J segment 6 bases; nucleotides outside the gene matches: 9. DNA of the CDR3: TGTGCCAGCAGCTTGGGAATAGCGGGGAGGCAGGATACGCAGTATTTT. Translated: CASSLGIAGRQDTQYF.

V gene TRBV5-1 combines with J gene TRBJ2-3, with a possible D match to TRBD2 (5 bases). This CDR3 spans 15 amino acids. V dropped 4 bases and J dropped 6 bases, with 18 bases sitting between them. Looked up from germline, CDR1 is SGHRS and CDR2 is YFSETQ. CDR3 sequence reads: CASSPDWMLADTQYF. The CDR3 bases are TGCGCCAGCAGCCCCGACTGGATGCTAGCCGATACGCAGTATTTT.

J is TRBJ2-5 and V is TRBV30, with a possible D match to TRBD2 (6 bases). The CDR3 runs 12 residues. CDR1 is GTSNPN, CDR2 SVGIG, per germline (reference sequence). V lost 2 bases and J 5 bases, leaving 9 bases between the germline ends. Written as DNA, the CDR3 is TGTGCCTGGAGTTACAGCGGGGAGACCCAGTACTTC. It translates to CAWSYSGETQYF.

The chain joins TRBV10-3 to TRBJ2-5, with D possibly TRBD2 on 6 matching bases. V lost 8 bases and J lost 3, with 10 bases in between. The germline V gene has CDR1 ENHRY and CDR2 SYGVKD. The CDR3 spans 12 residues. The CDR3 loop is CAISRGKETQYF. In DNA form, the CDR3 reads TGTGCCATCTCCCGGGGGAAAGAGACCCAGTACTTC.

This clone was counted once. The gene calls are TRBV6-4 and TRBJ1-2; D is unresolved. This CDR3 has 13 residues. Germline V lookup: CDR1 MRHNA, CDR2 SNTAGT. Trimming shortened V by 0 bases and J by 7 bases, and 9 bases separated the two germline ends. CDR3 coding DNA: TGTGCCAGCAGTGACTCGAGTCGGGGTGGCTACACCTTC. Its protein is CASSDSSRGGYTF.

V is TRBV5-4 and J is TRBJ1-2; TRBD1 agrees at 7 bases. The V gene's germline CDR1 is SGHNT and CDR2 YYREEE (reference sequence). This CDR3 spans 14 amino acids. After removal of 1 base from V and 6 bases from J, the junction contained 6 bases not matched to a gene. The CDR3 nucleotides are TGTGCCAGCAGCTTGCAGGGGGTTCATGATGGCTACACCTTC. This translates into CASSLQGVHDGYTF.

CDR3 sequence reads: CASSLYSSDTQYF. The CDR3 DNA sequence: TGTGCCAGCAGTTTATACTCTTCTGATACGCAGTATTTT. The chain uses TRBV27 and TRBJ2-3; D gene unclear. The V gene's germline CDR1 is MNHEY and CDR2 SMNVEV (reference sequence). This CDR3 contains 13 residues. Trimming stripped 1 base from V and 6 bases from J, with 8 bases between.

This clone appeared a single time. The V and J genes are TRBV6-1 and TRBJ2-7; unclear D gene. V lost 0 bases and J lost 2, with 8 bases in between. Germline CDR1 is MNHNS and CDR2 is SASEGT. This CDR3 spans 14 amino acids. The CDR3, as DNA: TGTGCCAGCAGTGAAGCCTTTGGCCCCTACGAGCAGTACTTC. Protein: CASSEAFGPYEQYF.